The 31 T cell receptor beta chains listed next were all sequenced from one sample in a study of breast tumors, draining lymph nodes, adjacent tissues. The lymph nodes were axillary draining lymph nodes from breast cancer patients. Via MiXCR, TCRdb re-called the multiplex PCR reads, giving one row per CDR3 protein. The sample has nearly 110,000 distinct CDR3 sequences; less than 40% are singletons. The specimen sequenced was axillary lymph node tissue. These receptors were obtained from a female donor with breast cancer. Some clones in this sample may be carry-over from other donors' samples.

J is TRBJ1-2 and V is TRBV29-1; a weak D match, TRBD1 (5 bases). This CDR3 has 13 amino acids. V was clipped by 6 bases and J by 5 bases, with 16 bases between them. Germline assignment: CDR1 SQVTM and CDR2 ANQGSEA. The DNA for the CDR3 is TGCAGCGTCCGGACACGAGCTAGGTATGGCTACACCTTC. It translates to CSVRTRARYGYTF.

The CDR3 region is CASSFTGVQETQYF. The DNA of the CDR3 is TGTGCCAGCAGCTTTACAGGGGTACAAGAGACCCAGTACTTC. This chain connects TRBV28 to TRBJ2-5; 7 bases are shared with TRBD1. Germline-derived CDR1 and CDR2 are MDHEN and SYDVKM. V lost 6 bases, J lost 2 bases, and 6 bases stayed unmatched. This CDR3 is built from 14 residues.

A word on this clonotype: Possible read error: a much larger clone is one base away. V usage is TRBV6-5 and J usage is TRBJ1-5; no clear D gene. CDR1 MNHEY and CDR2 SVGAGI come from the germline V gene. CDR3 length: 14 residues. The CDR3 is CANSHSVGSQPQHF. CDR3 DNA sequence: TGTGCCAACAGTCACTCGGTGGGAAGTCAGCCCCAGCATTTT.

This clonotype was counted at least ten times. The chain recombines TRBV27 with TRBJ1-2, with 7 nucleotides matching TRBD1. The germline CDR1 and CDR2 sequences are MNHEY and SMNVEV (reference sequence). The CDR3 length is 15 residues. J gave up 3 bases and V 2 bases, and 6 bases lay outside the gene matches. The CDR3 protein is CASSLRQGGYYGYTF. The DNA of the CDR3 is TGTGCCAGCAGTTTACGGCAGGGGGGCTACTATGGCTACACCTTC.

The chain has TRBV6-5 and TRBJ2-3; 7 bases agree with TRBD2. The trim removed 5 bases at V and 6 bases at J, leaving 14 bases unmatched. Germline CDR1 and CDR2: MNHEY and SVGAGI. The CDR3 totals 16 residues. The CDR3 here is CASSHTAGVRKDTQYF. CDR3 DNA sequence: TGTGCCAGCAGTCACACGGCGGGAGTAAGGAAGGATACGCAGTATTTT.

This clonotype has a handful of counts. Lacking the conserved final phenylalanine or tryptophan, this CDR3 likely reflects a read error. This chain joins TRBV7-2 and TRBJ2-1, with D perhaps TRBD1 or TRBD2 (5 bases each). This CDR3 is 14 amino acids long. Germline CDR1 is SGHTA and CDR2 is FQGNSA. In DNA form, the CDR3 reads TGTGCCGGCAGTTTGGGGGACCCCAGCAATGAGCAGTTCCTC. Translation: CAGSLGDPSNEQFL.

In regard to this clonotype: Relative to the germline gene, one junction end is altered; a read error may explain this. This sequence joins TRBV19 and TRBJ2-1; D gene uncertain. CDR1 LNHDA and CDR2 SQIVND come from the germline V gene (reference sequence). The CDR3 runs to 15 residues. Here the CDR3 reads CASSSFSADMNEQFF. As DNA, the CDR3 is TGCGCCAGTAGTAGCTTCAGCGCGGATATGAATGAGCAGTTCTTC.

This clonotype was observed a handful of times. The V and J genes are TRBV20-1 and TRBJ1-1; 8 nucleotides line up with TRBD1. The CDR3 runs 16 residues. The V and J ends lost 0 bases and 9 bases, in that order; junction bases with no gene match: 15. Germline lookup yields CDR1 DFQATT and CDR2 SNEGSKA (reference sequence). DNA for the CDR3: TGCAGTGCTAGAGACCCAGTGGACAGGGCAAAGGGGAAAGCTTTCTTT. Translating gives CSARDPVDRAKGKAFF.

This clonotype was seen at least ten times. The V call is TRBV3-1, the J call TRBJ2-7; 9 bases line up with TRBD2. Trimming took 5 bases from V and 4 from J; bases not matched to a gene: 12. Germline V gene lookup returns CDR1 LGHDT and CDR2 YNNKEL (reference sequence). This CDR3 spans 16 amino acids. The CDR3 region has the DNA TGTGCCAGCAGCACCCTTCAAAGCGGGAGGAGGTACGAGCAGTACTTC. It is translated as CASSTLQSGRRYEQYF.

This clonotype was counted ten times or more. The chain recombines TRBV12-3 or TRBV12-4 with TRBJ1-5; 10 bases line up with TRBD1. The CDR3 consists of 15 residues. J lost 3 bases, V lost 5 bases, and 4 bases had no gene match. Here the CDR3 reads CASSMTGGYNQPQHF. CDR3 sequence (DNA): TGTGCCAGCAGTATGACAGGGGGCTACAATCAGCCCCAGCATTTT.

The chain recombines TRBV28 with TRBJ2-1, with 8 bases aligning to TRBD2. The CDR3 extends over 16 amino acids. Germline V lookup: CDR1 MDHEN, CDR2 SYDVKM. The V and J ends lost 9 bases and 4 bases, in that order; junction bases with no gene match: 14. The CDR3, as DNA: TGTGCCAGTCGGACTAGCTTGCCTACCTCTTACAATGAGCAGTTCTTC. Encoded protein: CASRTSLPTSYNEQFF.

Many counts were recorded for this clonotype. A much larger clonotype is one base distant, so this may be a read error. V is TRBV6-5 and J is TRBJ2-7, with TRBD2 as a possible D gene (5 bases). V lost 7 bases to trimming and J lost 1 base, with 11 bases between them. The germline V gene encodes CDR1 MNHEY and CDR2 SVGAGI. The CDR3 runs to 13 residues. This CDR3 reads CASKRWESYEQYF. In DNA, the CDR3 is TGTGCCAGCAAGCGGTGGGAGTCCTACGAGCAGTACTTC.

At least ten counts were recorded for this clonotype. This sequence joins TRBV3-1 and TRBJ1-4; D perhaps matches TRBD1 (6 bases). The CDR3 is 15 amino acids. Germline V gene lookup returns CDR1 LGHDT and CDR2 YNNKEL (reference sequence). The V end lost 2 bases, the J end lost 3 bases, and 10 bases lay between the germline ends. Here the CDR3 reads CASSQLTGANEKLFF. The CDR3 DNA is TGTGCCAGCAGCCAACTGACAGGAGCTAATGAAAAACTGTTTTTT.

This clonotype was counted many times. V usage is TRBV20-1 and J usage is TRBJ2-2, with 8 bases identical to TRBD2. The CDR3 is 15 residues long. CDR1 is DFQATT and CDR2 is SNEGSKA in the germline V gene (reference sequence). V trimming: 1 base; J trimming: 3 bases; junction bases outside the gene matches: 4. CDR3 protein: CSARGLAGHTGELFF. CDR3 DNA sequence: TGCAGTGCTAGAGGTCTAGCGGGCCACACCGGGGAGCTGTTTTTT.

CDR3 DNA: TGTGCCAGCAGTGAAGTACGGTCTACCCAAGAGACCCAGTACTTC. Amino acids: CASSEVRSTQETQYF. The J gene is TRBJ2-5, the V gene TRBV2, with D hard to call. The CDR3 runs to 15 residues. The V and J ends lost 1 base and 1 base respectively, with 10 bases between them. In germline, CDR1 is SNHLY, CDR2 FYNNEI.

The sample holds many counts of this clonotype. This rearrangement joins TRBV11-2 to TRBJ2-1; 10 positions agree with TRBD1. The length of the CDR3 is 15 residues. V was clipped by 0 bases and J by 4 bases; unmatched bases: 0. Germline assignment: CDR1 SGHAT and CDR2 FQNNGV. The CDR3 protein is CASSLEGQGYNEQFF. In nucleotides, the CDR3 is TGTGCCAGCAGCTTAGAGGGACAGGGGTACAATGAGCAGTTCTTC. The full variable domain, completed using reference TRBV11-2 and TRBJ2-1, is EAGVAQSPRYKIIEKRQSVAFWCNPISGHATLYWYQQILGQGPKLLIQFQNNGVVDDSQLPKDRFSAERLKGVDSTLKIQPAKLEDSAVYLCASSLEGQGYNEQFFGPGTRLTVL.

This clonotype was observed a handful of times. A much larger clonotype is one base distant, so this may be a read error. The chain uses TRBV5-1 and TRBJ2-1, with TRBD2 identical over 7 bases. The CDR3 has 14 amino acids. Germline V gene lookup returns CDR1 SGHRS and CDR2 YFSETQ. The CDR3 here is CASSFIGDYNKQFF. The CDR3, as DNA: TGCGCCAGCAGCTTTATCGGGGACTACAATAAGCAGTTCTTC.

Worth noting for this clonotype: At one boundary the junction diverges from the germline segment, which might be a read error. V gene TRBV27 combines with J gene TRBJ1-2, with 8 bases identical to TRBD1. The CDR3 is made up of 13 amino acids. The germline gives CDR1 MNHEY, CDR2 SMNVEV (reference sequence). The CDR3 nucleotides are TGTGACAGCAGTTTATACAGGGGGGGTGGCCACACCTTC. Protein product: CDSSLYRGGGHTF.

This clonotype was detected only a few times. The chain carries TRBV6-1 and TRBJ1-1; 7 nucleotides match TRBD1. The trim removed 6 bases at V and 1 base at J, leaving 5 bases unmatched. The CDR3 consists of 14 residues. CDR1 and CDR2 (germline): MNHNS, SASEGT. In DNA, the CDR3 is TGTGCCAGCAGAAGGACAGGCGAGAACACTGAAGCTTTCTTT. It translates to CASRRTGENTEAFF.

V and J are TRBV14 and TRBJ2-7, with D perhaps being TRBD1 or TRBD2 (6 bases each). The germline gives CDR1 SGHDN, CDR2 FVKESK. The CDR3 has 13 amino acids. V gave up 3 bases and J gave up 9 bases, with 15 bases separating them. In DNA, the CDR3 is TGTGCCAGCAGCCAGGGGGGTGGGGGCGGGCAGTACTTC. The encoded protein is CASSQGGGGGQYF.

This clonotype was seen at least ten times. The rearrangement uses TRBV6-1 and TRBJ1-2; 9 bases agree with TRBD1. V dropped 6 bases and J dropped 7; count of bases not matched to a gene: 3. Germline values: CDR1 MNHNS, CDR2 SASEGT. The CDR3 totals 12 residues. The CDR3: CASSGTGTGYTF. In nucleotides, the CDR3 is TGTGCCAGCAGCGGGACAGGGACTGGCTACACCTTC.

A few counts support this clonotype. A clone one base away is much larger, so this may be a read error. V is TRBV12-3 or TRBV12-4 and J is TRBJ2-4; 13 positions agree with TRBD2. Unmatched junction bases numbered 4, after V lost 3 bases and J lost 8 bases. The CDR3 contains 15 residues. The CDR3 reads CASSFTSGGDYIQYF. CDR3 DNA: TGTGCCAGCAGTTTCACTAGCGGGGGGGATTACATTCAGTACTTC.

The chain's CDR3 is CASNEQFF. CDR3 nucleotides: TGCGCCAGCAATGAGCAGTTCTTC. The chain employs TRBV5-1 and TRBJ2-1; D not resolved. CDR1 and CDR2 (germline): SGHRS, YFSETQ. This CDR3 has 8 residues. V shed 6 bases and J shed 8 bases, with 0 bases lying between them. Filled out from reference TRBV5-1 and TRBJ2-1, the complete variable domain reads KAGVTQTPRYLIKTRGQQVTLSCSPISGHRSVSWYQQTPGQGLQFLFEYFSETQRNKGNFPGRFSGRQFSNSRSEMNVSTLELGDSALYLCASNEQFFGPGTRLTVL.

This chain connects TRBV5-6 to TRBJ1-5; TRBD1 agrees at 9 bases. Trimming removed 2 bases from V and 1 base from J; junction bases left unmatched: 19. The CDR3 loop spans 21 amino acids. CDR1 SGHDT and CDR2 YYEEEE come from the germline V gene. The CDR3 bases are TGTGCCAGCAGCTTCCCGGAAGCGGCGGGACAGGGAGTTTTGAGCAATCAGCCCCAGCATTTT. Protein product: CASSFPEAAGQGVLSNQPQHF.

This clonotype was detected ten times or more. The chain is built from TRBV7-2 and TRBJ2-5; D possibly corresponds to TRBD2 (7 bases). V was trimmed by 7 bases and J by 1 base, leaving 19 bases between them. The CDR3 is 16 residues long. Per germline, CDR1 SGHTA and CDR2 FQGNSA. The CDR3 DNA is TGTGCCAGCAACCGGTGGGGCGGGGGCCCCCAAGAGACCCAGTACTTC. This sequence encodes CASNRWGGGPQETQYF.

The chain recombines TRBV10-2 with TRBJ2-3; no clear D gene. There are 13 residues in the CDR3. Germline V gene data show CDR1 as WSHSY and CDR2 as SAAADI. V lost 3 bases to trimming and J lost 0 bases, with 4 bases between them. The CDR3 loop reads CASSEPSTDTQYF. The CDR3 nucleotides read TGCGCCAGCAGTGAACCAAGCACAGATACGCAGTATTTT.

This clonotype was counted many times. This chain links TRBV6-2 or TRBV6-3 with TRBJ1-2; possible D gene TRBD1, 6 bases. This CDR3 contains 14 residues. CDR1 is MNHEY, CDR2 SVGEGT, per germline. V lost 6 bases and J 0 bases, leaving 11 bases between the germline ends. The CDR3 is CASSGQQANYGYTF. The CDR3 nucleotides read TGTGCCAGCAGCGGACAGCAAGCTAACTATGGCTACACCTTC.

On this clonotype itself: Since the CDR3 does not end with the conserved phenylalanine or tryptophan, this likely comes from a read error. V and J are TRBV20-1 and TRBJ2-1, with TRBD2 as a possible D gene (5 bases). The germline gives CDR1 DFQATT, CDR2 SNEGSKA (reference sequence). This CDR3 is 15 amino acids long. CDR3 DNA: TGCAGTGCCAGAGCCGACTACAACTCCTACAATGAGCAGTTCCTC. Encoded protein: CSARADYNSYNEQFL.

This clonotype was observed a few times. The chain employs TRBV28 and TRBJ2-2; 9 bases fit TRBD2. V lost 5 bases, J lost 6 bases, and 7 bases stayed unmatched. Germline CDR1 MDHEN, CDR2 SYDVKM. This CDR3 is 15 amino acids long. CDR3 nucleotides: TGTGCCAGCAGTCCCACCGGGACTAGCTCCGGGGAGCTGTTTTTT. Protein: CASSPTGTSSGELFF.

At least ten counts were recorded for this clonotype. The chain couples TRBV24-1 to TRBJ2-1, with D perhaps matching TRBD1 or TRBD2 (7 bases each). V shed 3 bases and J shed 3 bases, with 11 bases lying between them. CDR1 and CDR2 (germline): KGHDR, SFDVKD. The CDR3 extends over 15 amino acids. As DNA, the CDR3 is TGTGCCACCAGTGATCAGGGGGGGTACTACAATGAGCAGTTCTTC. Translated: CATSDQGGYYNEQFF.

This clonotype was seen ten or more times. This chain connects TRBV5-4 to TRBJ1-4; D gene uncertain. The CDR3 is made up of 14 amino acids. CDR1 is SGHNT and CDR2 is YYREEE in the germline V gene (reference sequence). V was cut by 4 bases and J by 8 bases, with 15 bases left in between. DNA of the CDR3: TGTGCCAGCAGCCCTAGTCCCGAGGGAGAAAAACTGTTTTTT. Its protein is CASSPSPEGEKLFF.